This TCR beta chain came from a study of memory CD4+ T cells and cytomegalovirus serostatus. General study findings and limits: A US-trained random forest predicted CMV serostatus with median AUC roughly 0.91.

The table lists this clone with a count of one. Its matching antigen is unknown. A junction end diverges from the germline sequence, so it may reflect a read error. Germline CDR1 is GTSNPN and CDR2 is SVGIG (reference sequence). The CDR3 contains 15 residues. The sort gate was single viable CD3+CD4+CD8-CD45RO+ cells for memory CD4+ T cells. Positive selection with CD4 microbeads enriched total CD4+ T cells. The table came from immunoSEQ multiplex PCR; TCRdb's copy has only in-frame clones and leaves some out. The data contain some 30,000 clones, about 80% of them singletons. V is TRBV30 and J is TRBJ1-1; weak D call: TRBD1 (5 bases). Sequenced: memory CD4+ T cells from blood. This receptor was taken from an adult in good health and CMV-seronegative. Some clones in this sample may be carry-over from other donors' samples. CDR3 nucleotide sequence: TGTGCCTGGAGTGTCGGGGCGCTGCGGGGCGCTGAAGTTTTCTTT. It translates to CAWSVGALRGAEVFF.